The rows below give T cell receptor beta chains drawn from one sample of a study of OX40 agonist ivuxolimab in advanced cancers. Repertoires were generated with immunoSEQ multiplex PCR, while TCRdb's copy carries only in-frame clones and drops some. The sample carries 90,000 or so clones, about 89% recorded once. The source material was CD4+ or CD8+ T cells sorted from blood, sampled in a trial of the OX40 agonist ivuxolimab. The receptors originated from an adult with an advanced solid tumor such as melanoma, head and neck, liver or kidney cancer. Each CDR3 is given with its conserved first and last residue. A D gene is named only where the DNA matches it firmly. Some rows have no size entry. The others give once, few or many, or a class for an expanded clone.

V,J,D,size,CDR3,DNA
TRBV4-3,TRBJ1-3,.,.,CASSQVGIGNTIYF,TGCGCCAGCAGCCAAGTGGGTATCGGAAACACCATATATTTT
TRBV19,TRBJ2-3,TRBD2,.,CASSFVREYADTQYF,TGTGCCAGTAGTTTTGTGCGGGAGTATGCAGATACGCAGTATTTT
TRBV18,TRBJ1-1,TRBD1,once,CASLGQGGYTEAFF,TGTGCCAGCTTAGGACAGGGCGGTTACACTGAAGCTTTCTTT
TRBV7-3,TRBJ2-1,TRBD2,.,CASSQGLAGRSSYNEQFF,TGTGCCAGCAGCCAAGGACTAGCGGGAAGGAGCTCCTACAATGAGCAGTTCTTC
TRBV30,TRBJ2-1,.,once,CAWSPLPSYNEQFF,TGTGCCTGGAGTCCACTCCCGTCCTACAATGAGCAGTTCTTC
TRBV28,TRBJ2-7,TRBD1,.,CASSGQGIGLGLYEQYF,TGTGCCAGCAGTGGACAGGGGATCGGCTTGGGACTCTACGAGCAGTACTTC
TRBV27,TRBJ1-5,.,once,CASSLFVNQPQHF,TGTGCCAGCAGTTTATTTGTCAATCAGCCCCAGCATTTT
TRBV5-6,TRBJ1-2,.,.,CASSLVSVSGGYTF,TGTGCCAGCAGCTTGGTAAGCGTCTCCGGTGGCTACACCTTC
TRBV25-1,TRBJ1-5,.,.,CASSECLLNQPQHF,TGTGCCAGCAGTGAATGTCTCTTGAATCAGCCCCAGCATTTT
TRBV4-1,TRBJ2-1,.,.,CASSRWGAGNEQFF,TGCGCCAGCAGCCGGTGGGGGGCGGGCAATGAGCAGTTCTTC